The clone carrying this TCR beta chain was observed a single time. The assay was immunoSEQ multiplex PCR, and TCRdb's table has in-frame clones only and misses some. The sample shows about 77,000 clones, just over 90% of them seen only once. The data were taken from a study of T cell changes during pregnancy in multiple sclerosis. Sample: peripheral blood, taken after pregnancy. The receptor was derived from a female donor in good health, enrolled as a control in a pregnancy study.

Written as DNA, the CDR3 is TGTGCCAGCAGTTTCGGAGCGGAGACCCAGTACTTC. Translating it yields CASSFGAETQYF. The chain combines TRBV28 with TRBJ2-5; no clear D. Per the germline V gene, CDR1 is MDHEN and CDR2 is SYDVKM. The CDR3 covers 12 residues. V shed 3 bases and J shed 5 bases, with 7 bases lying between them.